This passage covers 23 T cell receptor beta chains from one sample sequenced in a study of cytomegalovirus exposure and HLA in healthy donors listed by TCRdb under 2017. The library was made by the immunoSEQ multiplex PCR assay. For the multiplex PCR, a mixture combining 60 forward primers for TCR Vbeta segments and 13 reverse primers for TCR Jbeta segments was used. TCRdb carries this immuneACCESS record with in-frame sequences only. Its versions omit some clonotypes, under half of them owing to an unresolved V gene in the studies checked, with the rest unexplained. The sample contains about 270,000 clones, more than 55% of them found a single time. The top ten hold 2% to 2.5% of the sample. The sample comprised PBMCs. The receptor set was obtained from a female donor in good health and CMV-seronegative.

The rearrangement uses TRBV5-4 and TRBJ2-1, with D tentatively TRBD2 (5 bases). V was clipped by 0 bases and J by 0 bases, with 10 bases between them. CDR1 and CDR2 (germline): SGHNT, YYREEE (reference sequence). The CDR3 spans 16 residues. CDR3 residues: CASSLGETRSYNEQFF. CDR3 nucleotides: TGTGCCAGCAGCTTGGGGGAGACTCGCTCCTACAATGAGCAGTTCTTC.

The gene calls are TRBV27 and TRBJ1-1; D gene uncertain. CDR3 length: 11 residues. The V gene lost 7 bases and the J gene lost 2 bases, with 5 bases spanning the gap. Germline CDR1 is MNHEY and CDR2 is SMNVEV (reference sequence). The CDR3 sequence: CASTSNTEAFF. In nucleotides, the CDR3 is TGTGCCAGCACCTCTAACACTGAAGCTTTCTTT.

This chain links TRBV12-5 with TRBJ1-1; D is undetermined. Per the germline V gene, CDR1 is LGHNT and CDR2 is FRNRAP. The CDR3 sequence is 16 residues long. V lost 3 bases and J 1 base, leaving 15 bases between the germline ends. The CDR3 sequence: CASGLERVIPNTEAFF. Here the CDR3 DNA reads TGTGCTAGTGGTTTAGAGAGGGTTATACCGAACACTGAAGCTTTCTTT.

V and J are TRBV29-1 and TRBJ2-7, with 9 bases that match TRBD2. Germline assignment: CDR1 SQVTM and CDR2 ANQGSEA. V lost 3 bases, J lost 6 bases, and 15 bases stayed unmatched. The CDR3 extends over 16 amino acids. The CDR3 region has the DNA TGCAGCGTTGAGCCGATTACTAGCGGGCCCCGCGGCGAGCAGTACTTC. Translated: CSVEPITSGPRGEQYF.

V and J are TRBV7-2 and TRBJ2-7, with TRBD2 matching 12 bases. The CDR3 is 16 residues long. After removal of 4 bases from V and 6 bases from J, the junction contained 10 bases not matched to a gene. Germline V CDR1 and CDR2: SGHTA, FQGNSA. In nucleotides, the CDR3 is TGTGCCAGCAGCTATACTTCGACTAGCGGGAGCGGCGAGCAGTACTTC. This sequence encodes CASSYTSTSGSGEQYF.

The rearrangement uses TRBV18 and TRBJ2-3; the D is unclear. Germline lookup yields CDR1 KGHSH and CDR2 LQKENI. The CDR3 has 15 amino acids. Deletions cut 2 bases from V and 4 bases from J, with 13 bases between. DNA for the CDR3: TGTGCCAGCTCACCATCCGTTAGAAACCCAGATACGCAGTATTTT. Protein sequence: CASSPSVRNPDTQYF.

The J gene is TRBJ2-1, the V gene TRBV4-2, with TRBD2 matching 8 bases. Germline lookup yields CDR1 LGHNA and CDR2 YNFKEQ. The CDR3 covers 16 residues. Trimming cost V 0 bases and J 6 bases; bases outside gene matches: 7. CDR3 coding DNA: TGTGCCAGCAGCCAAGATCCCACGGGAGGGCCCAATGAGCAGTTCTTC. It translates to CASSQDPTGGPNEQFF.

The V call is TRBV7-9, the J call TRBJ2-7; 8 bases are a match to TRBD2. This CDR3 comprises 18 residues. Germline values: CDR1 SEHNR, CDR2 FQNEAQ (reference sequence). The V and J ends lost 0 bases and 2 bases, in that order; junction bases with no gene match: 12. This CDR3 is CASSLAGGRQRGPYEQYF. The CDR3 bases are TGTGCCAGCAGCTTAGCGGGTGGTAGGCAGCGGGGGCCCTACGAGCAGTACTTC.

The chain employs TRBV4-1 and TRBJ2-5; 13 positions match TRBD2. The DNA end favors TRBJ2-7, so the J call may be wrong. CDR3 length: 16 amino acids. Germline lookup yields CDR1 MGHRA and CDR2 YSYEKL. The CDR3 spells CASSPGTSGTHYEQYF. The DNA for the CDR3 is TGCGCCAGCAGCCCCGGGACTAGCGGGACCCACTACGAGCAGTACTTC.

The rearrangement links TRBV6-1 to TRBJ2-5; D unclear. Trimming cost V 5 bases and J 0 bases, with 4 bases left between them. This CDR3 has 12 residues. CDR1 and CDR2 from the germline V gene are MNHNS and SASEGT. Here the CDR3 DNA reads TGTGCCAGCAGTATAGACCAAGAGACCCAGTACTTC. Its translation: CASSIDQETQYF.

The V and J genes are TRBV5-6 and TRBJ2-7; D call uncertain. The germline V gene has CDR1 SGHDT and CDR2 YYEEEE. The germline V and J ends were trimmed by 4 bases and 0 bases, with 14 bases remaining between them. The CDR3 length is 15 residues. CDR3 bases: TGTGCCAGCAGCAGGCGAGAGGCCAGCTCCTACGAGCAGTACTTC. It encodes CASSRREASSYEQYF.

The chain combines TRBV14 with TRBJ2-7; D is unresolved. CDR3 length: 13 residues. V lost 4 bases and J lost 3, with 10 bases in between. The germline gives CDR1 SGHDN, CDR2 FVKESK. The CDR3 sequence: CASSLNSLYEQYF. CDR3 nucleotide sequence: TGTGCCAGCAGCCTGAACAGCCTCTACGAGCAGTACTTC.

The CDR3 DNA reads TGCGCCAGCAGCCCAACAGGGACCAATCAGCCCCAGCATTTT. Its translation is CASSPTGTNQPQHF. This sequence joins TRBV5-1 and TRBJ1-5; a weak D match, TRBD1 (6 bases). The V gene lost 4 bases and the J gene lost 3 bases, with 11 bases spanning the gap. This CDR3 has 14 amino acids. Germline lookup yields CDR1 SGHRS and CDR2 YFSETQ.

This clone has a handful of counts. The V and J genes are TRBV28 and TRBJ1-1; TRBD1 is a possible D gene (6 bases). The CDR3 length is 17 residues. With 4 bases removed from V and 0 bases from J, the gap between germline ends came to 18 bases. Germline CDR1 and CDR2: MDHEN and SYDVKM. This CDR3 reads CASSSPLRTALNTEAFF. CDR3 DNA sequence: TGTGCCAGCAGTTCACCCCTTAGGACAGCCCTGAACACTGAAGCTTTCTTT.

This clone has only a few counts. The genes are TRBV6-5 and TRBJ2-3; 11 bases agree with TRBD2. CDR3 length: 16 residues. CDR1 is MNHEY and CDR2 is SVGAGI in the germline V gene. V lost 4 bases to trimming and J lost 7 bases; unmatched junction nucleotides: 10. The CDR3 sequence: CASSSVSGGAGNTQYF. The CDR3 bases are TGTGCCAGCAGTTCCGTTAGCGGGGGGGCCGGGAATACGCAGTATTTT.

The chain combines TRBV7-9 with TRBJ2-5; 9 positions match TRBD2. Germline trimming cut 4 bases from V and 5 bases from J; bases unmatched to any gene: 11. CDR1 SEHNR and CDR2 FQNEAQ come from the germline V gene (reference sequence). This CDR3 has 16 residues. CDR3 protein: CASSYRGRVASETQYF. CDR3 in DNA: TGTGCCAGCAGCTACCGCGGGAGGGTAGCGTCGGAGACCCAGTACTTC.

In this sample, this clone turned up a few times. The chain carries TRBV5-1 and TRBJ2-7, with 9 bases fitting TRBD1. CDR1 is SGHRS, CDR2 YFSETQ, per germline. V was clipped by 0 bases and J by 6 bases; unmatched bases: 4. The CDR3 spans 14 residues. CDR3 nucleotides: TGCGCCAGCAGCTTGGAGGGACAGGGTGGCGAGCAGTACTTC. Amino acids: CASSLEGQGGEQYF.

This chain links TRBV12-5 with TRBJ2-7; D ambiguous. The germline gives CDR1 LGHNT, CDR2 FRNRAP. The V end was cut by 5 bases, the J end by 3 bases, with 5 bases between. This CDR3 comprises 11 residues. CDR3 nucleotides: TGTGCTAGTGGTACCGGCTACGAGCAGTACTTC. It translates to CASGTGYEQYF.

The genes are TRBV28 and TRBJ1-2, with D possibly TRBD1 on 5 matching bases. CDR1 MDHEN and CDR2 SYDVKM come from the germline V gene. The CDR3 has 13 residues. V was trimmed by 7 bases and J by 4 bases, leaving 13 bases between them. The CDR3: CASTWGSSYGYTF. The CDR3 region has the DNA TGTGCCAGCACCTGGGGCAGTTCCTATGGCTACACCTTC.

Here the CDR3 reads CASSQESGLAANEQFF. Written as DNA, the CDR3 is TGCGCCAGCAGCCAAGAGTCGGGACTAGCGGCCAATGAGCAGTTCTTC. The J gene is TRBJ2-1, the V gene TRBV4-1; 11 nucleotides line up with TRBD2. The CDR3 contains 16 residues. Germline V gene data show CDR1 as MGHRA and CDR2 as YSYEKL. V was pared by 0 bases and J by 6 bases, with 4 bases of the junction left unmatched.

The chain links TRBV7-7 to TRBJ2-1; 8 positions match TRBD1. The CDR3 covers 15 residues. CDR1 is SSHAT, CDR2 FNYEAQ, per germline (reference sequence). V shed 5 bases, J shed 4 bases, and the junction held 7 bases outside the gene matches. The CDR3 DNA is TGTGCCAGCAGCCCCGGATGGACAGGGTACAATGAGCAGTTCTTC. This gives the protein CASSPGWTGYNEQFF.

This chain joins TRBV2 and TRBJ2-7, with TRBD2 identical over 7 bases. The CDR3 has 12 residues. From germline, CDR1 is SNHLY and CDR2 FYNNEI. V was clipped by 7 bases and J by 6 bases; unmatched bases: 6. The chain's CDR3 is CASIEGRGEQYF. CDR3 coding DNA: TGTGCCAGCATCGAGGGGAGGGGCGAGCAGTACTTC.

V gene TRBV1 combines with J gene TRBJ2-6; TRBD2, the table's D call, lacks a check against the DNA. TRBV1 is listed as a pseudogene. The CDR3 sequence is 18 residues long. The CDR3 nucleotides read TGCACCAGCAGCAATTTCCTAGCGGGAGCATCTGGGGCCAACGTCCTGACTTTC. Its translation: CTSSNFLAGASGANVLTF.